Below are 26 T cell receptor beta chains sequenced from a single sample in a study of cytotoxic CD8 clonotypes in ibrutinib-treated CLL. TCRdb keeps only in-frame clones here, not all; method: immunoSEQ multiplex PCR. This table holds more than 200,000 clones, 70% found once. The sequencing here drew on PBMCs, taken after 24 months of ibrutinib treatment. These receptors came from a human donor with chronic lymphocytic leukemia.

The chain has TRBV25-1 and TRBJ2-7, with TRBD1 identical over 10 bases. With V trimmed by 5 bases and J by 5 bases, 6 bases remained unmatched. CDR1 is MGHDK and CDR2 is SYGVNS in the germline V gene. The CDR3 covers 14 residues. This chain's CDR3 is CASSNRDRGNEQYF. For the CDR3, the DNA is TGTGCCAGCAGTAACCGGGACAGGGGAAACGAGCAGTACTTC.

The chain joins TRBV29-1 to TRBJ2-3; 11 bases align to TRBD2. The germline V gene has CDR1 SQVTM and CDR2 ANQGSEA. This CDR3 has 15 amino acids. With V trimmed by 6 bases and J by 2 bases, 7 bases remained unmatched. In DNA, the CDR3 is TGCAGCGTGGGGCTAGCGGGAGGCCCCACAGATACGCAGTATTTT. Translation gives CSVGLAGGPTDTQYF.

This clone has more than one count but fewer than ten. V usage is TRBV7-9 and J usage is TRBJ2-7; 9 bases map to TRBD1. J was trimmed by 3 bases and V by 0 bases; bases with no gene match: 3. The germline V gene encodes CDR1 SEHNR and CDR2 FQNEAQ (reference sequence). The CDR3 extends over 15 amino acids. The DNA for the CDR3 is TGTGCCAGCAGCTTAGCACAGGGGGCTAACTACGAGCAGTACTTC. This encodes CASSLAQGANYEQYF.

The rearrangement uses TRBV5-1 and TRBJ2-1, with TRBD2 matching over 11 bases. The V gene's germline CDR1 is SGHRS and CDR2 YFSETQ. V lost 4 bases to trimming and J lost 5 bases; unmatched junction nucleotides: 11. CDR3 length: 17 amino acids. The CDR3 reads CASSRYSSGRSHNEQFF. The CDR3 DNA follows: TGCGCCAGCAGCAGATACTCTAGCGGGAGGTCCCACAATGAGCAGTTCTTC.

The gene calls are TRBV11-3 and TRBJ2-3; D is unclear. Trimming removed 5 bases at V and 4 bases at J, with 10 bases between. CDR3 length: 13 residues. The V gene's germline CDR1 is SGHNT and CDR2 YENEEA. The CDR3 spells CASSPAYPDTQYF. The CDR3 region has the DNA TGTGCCAGCAGCCCCGCATACCCAGATACGCAGTATTTT.

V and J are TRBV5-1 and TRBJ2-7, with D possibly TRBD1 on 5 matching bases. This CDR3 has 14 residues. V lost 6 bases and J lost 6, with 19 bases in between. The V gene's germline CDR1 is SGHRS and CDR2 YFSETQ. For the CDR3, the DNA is TGCGCCAGCATGGTTGTGCAGGGCCTTGGCGAGCAGTACTTC. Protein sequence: CASMVVQGLGEQYF.

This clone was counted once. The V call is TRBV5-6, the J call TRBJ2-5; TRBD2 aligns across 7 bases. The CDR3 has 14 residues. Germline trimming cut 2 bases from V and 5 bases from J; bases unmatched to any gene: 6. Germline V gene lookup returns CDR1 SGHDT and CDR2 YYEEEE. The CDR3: CASSLGGSGETQYF. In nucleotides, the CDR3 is TGTGCCAGCAGCTTAGGCGGGAGTGGGGAGACCCAGTACTTC.

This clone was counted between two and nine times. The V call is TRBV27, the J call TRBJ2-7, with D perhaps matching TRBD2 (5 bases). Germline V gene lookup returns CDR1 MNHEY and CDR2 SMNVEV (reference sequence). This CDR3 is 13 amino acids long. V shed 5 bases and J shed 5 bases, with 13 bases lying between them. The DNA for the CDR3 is TGTGCCAGCAGTACGAGTGGAGGCAACGAGCAGTACTTC. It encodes CASSTSGGNEQYF.

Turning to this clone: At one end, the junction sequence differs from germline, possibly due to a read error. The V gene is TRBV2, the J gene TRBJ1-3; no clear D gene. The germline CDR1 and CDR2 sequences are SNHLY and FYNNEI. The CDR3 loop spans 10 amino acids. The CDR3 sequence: CVVSGNTIYF. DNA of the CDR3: TGCGTGGTCTCTGGAAACACCATATATTTT.

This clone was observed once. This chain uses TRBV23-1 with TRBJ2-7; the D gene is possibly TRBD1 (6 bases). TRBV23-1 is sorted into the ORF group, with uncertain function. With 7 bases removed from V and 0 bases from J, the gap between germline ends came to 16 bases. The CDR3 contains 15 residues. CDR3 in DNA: TGCGCCAGCACTTACCAGGGGCGCGGCTCCTACGAGCAGTACTTC. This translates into CASTYQGRGSYEQYF.

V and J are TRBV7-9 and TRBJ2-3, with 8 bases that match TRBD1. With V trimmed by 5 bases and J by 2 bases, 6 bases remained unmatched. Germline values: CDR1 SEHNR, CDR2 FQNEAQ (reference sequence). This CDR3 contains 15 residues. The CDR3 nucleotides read TGTGCCAGCAGCCCGACAGGGGCCGTCACAGATACGCAGTATTTT. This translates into CASSPTGAVTDTQYF.

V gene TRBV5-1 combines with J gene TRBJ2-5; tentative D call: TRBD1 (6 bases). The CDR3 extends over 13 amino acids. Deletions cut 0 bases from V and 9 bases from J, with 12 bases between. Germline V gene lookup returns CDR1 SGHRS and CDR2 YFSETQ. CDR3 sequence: CASSLDQGSAQYF. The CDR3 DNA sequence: TGCGCCAGCAGCTTGGATCAGGGGAGTGCCCAGTACTTC.

CDR3 region: CSVVGQGAEGYTF. CDR3 DNA sequence: TGCAGCGTTGTGGGCCAGGGGGCGGAGGGCTACACCTTC. The J gene is TRBJ1-2, the V gene TRBV29-1, with 8 bases fitting TRBD1. The ends lost 4 bases at V and 8 bases at J; junction bases unmatched: 9. The CDR3 sequence is 13 residues long. Germline loops: CDR1 SQVTM, CDR2 ANQGSEA.

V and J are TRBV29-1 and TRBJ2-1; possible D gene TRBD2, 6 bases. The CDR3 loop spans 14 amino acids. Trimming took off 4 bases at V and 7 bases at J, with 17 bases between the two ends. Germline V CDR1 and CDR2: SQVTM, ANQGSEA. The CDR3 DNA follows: TGCAGCGTTGCCCGGCTAGTCGGAGGGAATGAGCAGTTCTTC. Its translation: CSVARLVGGNEQFF.

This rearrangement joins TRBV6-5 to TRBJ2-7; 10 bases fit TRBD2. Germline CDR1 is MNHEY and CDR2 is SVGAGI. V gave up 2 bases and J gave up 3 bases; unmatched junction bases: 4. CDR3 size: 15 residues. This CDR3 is CASSYKLAGFYEQYF. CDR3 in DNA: TGTGCCAGCAGTTACAAACTAGCGGGATTCTACGAGCAGTACTTC.

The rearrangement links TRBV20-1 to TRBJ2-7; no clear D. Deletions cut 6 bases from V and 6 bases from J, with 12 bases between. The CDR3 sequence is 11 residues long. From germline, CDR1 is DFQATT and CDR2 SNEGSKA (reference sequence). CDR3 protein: CSAPLGPEQYF. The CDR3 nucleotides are TGCAGTGCCCCCCTCGGCCCCGAGCAGTACTTC.

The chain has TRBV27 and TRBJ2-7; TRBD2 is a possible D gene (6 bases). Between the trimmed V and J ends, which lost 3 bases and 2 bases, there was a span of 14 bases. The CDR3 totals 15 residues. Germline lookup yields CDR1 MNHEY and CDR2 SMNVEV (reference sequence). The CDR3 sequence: CASSFLSGLTYEQYF. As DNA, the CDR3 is TGTGCCAGCAGTTTTCTTAGCGGTCTGACCTACGAGCAGTACTTC.

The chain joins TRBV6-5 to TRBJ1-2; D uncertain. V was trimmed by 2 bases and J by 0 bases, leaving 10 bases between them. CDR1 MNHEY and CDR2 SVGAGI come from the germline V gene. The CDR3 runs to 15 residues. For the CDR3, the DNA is TGTGCCAGCAGTTACAACACTCCGGCTAACTATGGCTACACCTTC. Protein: CASSYNTPANYGYTF.

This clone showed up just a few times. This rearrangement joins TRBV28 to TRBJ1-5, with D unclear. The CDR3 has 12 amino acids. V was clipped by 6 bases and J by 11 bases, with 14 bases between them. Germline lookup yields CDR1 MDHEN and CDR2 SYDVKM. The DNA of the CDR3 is TGTGCCAGCAGCCTCCAGCGGGAGACCCAGCATTTT. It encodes CASSLQRETQHF.

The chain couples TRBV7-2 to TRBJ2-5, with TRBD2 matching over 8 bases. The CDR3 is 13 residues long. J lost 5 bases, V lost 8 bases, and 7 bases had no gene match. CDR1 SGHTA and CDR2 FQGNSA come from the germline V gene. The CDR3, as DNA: TGTGCCAGCGCAAGCGGGAGTTGGGAGACCCAGTACTTC. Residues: CASASGSWETQYF.

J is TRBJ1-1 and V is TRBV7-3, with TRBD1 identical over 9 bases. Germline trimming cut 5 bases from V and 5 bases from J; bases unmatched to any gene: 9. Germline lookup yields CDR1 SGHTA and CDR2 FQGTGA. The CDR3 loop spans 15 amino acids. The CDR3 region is CASSATGQGRTEAFF. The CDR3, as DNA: TGTGCCAGCAGCGCGACGGGACAGGGTAGGACTGAAGCTTTCTTT.

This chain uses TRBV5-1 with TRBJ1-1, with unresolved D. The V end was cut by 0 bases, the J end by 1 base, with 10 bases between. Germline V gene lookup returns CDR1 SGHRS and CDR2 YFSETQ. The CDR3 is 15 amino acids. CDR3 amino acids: CASSLEPAPNTEAFF. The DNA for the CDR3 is TGCGCCAGCAGCTTGGAACCAGCGCCGAACACTGAAGCTTTCTTT.

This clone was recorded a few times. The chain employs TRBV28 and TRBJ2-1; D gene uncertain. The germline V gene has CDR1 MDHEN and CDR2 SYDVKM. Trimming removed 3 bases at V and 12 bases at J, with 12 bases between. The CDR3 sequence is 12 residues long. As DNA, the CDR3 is TGTGCCAGCAGTTTGACGGCAACTGGGCAGTTCTTC. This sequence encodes CASSLTATGQFF. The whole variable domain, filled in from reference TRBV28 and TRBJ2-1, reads DVKVTQSSRYLVKRTGEKVFLECVQDMDHENMFWYRQDPGLGLRLIYFSYDVKMKEKGDIPEGYSVSREKKERFSLILESASTNQTSMYLCASSLTATGQFFGPGTRLTVL.

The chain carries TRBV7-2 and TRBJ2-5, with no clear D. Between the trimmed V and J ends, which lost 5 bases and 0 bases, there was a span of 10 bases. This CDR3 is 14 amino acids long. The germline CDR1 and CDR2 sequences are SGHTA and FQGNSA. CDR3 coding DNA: TGTGCCAGCAGCCGCAATGGGTACCAAGAGACCCAGTACTTC. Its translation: CASSRNGYQETQYF.

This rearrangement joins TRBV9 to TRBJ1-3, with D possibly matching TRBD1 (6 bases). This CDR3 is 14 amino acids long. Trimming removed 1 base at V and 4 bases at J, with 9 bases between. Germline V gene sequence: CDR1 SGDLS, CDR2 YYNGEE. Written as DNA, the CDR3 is TGTGCCAGCAGCGTAATTGGACAGGGAAACACCATATATTTT. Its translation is CASSVIGQGNTIYF.

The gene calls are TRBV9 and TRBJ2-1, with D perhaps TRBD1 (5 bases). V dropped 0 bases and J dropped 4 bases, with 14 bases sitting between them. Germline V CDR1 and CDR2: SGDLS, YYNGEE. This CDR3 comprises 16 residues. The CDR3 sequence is CASSVDRTPYYNEQFF. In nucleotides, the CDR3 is TGTGCCAGCAGCGTAGATAGGACACCTTATTACAATGAGCAGTTCTTC.